The rows below give T cell receptor beta chains drawn from one sample of a study of radiotherapy plus CTLA-4 blockade in lung cancer. Data came from immunoSEQ multiplex PCR; TCRdb stores just in-frame clones and leaves some out. Among 75,000 to 100,000 clones listed, around nine tenths were seen once. Specimen: peripheral blood, collected from a patient treated with radiotherapy plus ipilimumab. These receptors came from a human donor with non-small cell lung cancer that progressed on radiotherapy plus ipilimumab. Each CDR3 is given with its conserved first and last residue. The size field is filled for only some rows; it gives once, few, many or a size class.

size	V	J	CDR3
-	TRBV19	TRBJ1-1	CASSRQGGDTEAFF
-	TRBV19	TRBJ2-1	CASSTLSYNEQFF
-	TRBV5-8	TRBJ2-7	CASSRRGLAGFGEQYF
-	TRBV19	TRBJ1-2	CASSMASLGGYTF
-	TRBV19	TRBJ2-1	CASSIPSGGNNEQFF
-	TRBV5-1	TRBJ1-3	CASSLGQGNTIYF
-	TRBV9	TRBJ1-2	CASSDSDRLGPYTF
-	TRBV9	TRBJ2-1	CASSAAGTSGSNEQFF
-	TRBV5-1	TRBJ2-3	CASSRAGLITDTQYF
-	TRBV7-2	TRBJ2-1	CASSGDYHREQFF
-	TRBV5-1	TRBJ1-1	CASSPGGQGRAEAFF
-	TRBV5-4	TRBJ2-1	CASRPSGRGANEQFF
-	TRBV11-3	TRBJ2-3	CASSLIPLGSTDTQYF
-	TRBV4-2	TRBJ2-1	CASSRQTSGGGSYNEQFF
-	TRBV5-1	TRBJ1-2	CASSLEPQNYGYTF
-	TRBV6-1	TRBJ2-2	CASSGLAAGTGELFF
-	TRBV7-6	TRBJ2-3	CASSPGLAGSTDTQYF
-	TRBV30	TRBJ2-5	CAWSSQETQYF
-	TRBV19	TRBJ1-5	CASIPAGGQGVIQPQHF
few	TRBV6-6	TRBJ2-3	CASSYLGGGTDTQYF
-	TRBV6-5	TRBJ1-1	CASSLGQGNTEAFF
-	TRBV5-1	TRBJ1-1	CASRASGGQESTEAFF
-	TRBV19	TRBJ2-2	CASRNLRGQATGELFF
once	TRBV10-3	TRBJ2-2	CATAGGGWGELFF
-	TRBV2	TRBJ1-5	CASSAQGSLSNQPQHF
-	TRBV6-5	TRBJ2-7	CASSILRELEQYF
-	TRBV11-3	TRBJ2-1	CASSWTSEQFF
-	TRBV27	TRBJ2-7	CASKKFGLADSSYEQYF
-	TRBV6-1	TRBJ1-1	CASSDWNRNTEAFF
-	TRBV10-2	TRBJ2-1	CASSKAHNEQFF
-	TRBV6-1	TRBJ2-3	CASREQYSGRDTQYF
-	TRBV10-3	TRBJ2-3	CAISDLRGLAGQTDTQYF
-	TRBV5-1	TRBJ1-1	CASRILDRAFNTEAFF
-	TRBV10-2	TRBJ2-2	CASSETVARTGELFF
-	TRBV30	TRBJ1-4	CACDFGSLFF
-	TRBV25-1	TRBJ2-3	CASSHHATDTQYF
-	TRBV18	TRBJ2-1	CASSPLQGDNEQFF
once	TRBV7-7	TRBJ2-1	CASSPPGLAGGQFF
-	TRBV2	TRBJ2-2	CASSVAGERPTGELFF
-	TRBV6-5	TRBJ2-5	CASSDRRLRETQYF
-	TRBV5-1	TRBJ2-2	CATGTGYTGELFF
-	TRBV27	TRBJ2-5	CASSLSGPGTSPYQETQYF
-	TRBV29-1	TRBJ2-1	CSVSGALNEQFF
-	TRBV18	TRBJ1-5	CASSPQNVRQPQHF
-	TRBV7-9	TRBJ1-1	CASSPSGNTEAFF
-	TRBV7-2	TRBJ1-3	CASSLAQVGNTIYF
-	TRBV11-2	TRBJ2-1	CASSPGTSYGQVF
-	TRBV5-1	TRBJ2-7	CASSLVPLLAGYHEQYF
-	TRBV29-1	TRBJ2-1	CSVVGQDFSYNEQFF
-	TRBV29-1	TRBJ1-2	CSVGQLTNYGYTF
-	TRBV5-1	TRBJ1-1	CASAEGSVNTEAFF
-	TRBV25-1	TRBJ2-1	CASSSAEAYNEQFF
-	TRBV2	TRBJ2-4	CASSGRRAKNIQYF
-	TRBV9	TRBJ1-1	CASRLDEDEAFF
-	TRBV7-9	TRBJ1-1	CASSSEIRNTEAFF
-	TRBV4-2	TRBJ2-7	CASSQVPGNDEQYF